This T cell receptor beta chain was identified during a study of T cells expressing NK-cell markers. Germline V gives CDR1 SGHVS, CDR2 FQNEAQ. CDR3 length equals 16 residues. TCRdb re-called the 5' RACE reads; every CDR3 protein appears as one record, without DNA. The repertoire table contains about 450,000 distinct CDR3 sequences. This TCR came from a woman aged 18 to 75 in good health. V gene TRBV7-8 combines with J gene TRBJ2-1; TCRdb reports TRBD2, a call that lacks DNA to check it against. Source material: blood T cells: a sorted CD56 or NKG2C T cell subset, CD4+ or CD8+ T cells, or bulk PBMC T cells (not recorded which). CDR3 sequence: CASSLGRRREGYEQFF.